Listed below are T cell receptor beta chains from one sample, sequenced in a study of cytomegalovirus exposure and HLA in healthy donors. The repertoire was sequenced with immunoSEQ multiplex PCR; TCRdb's copy has only in-frame clones and lacks some. The table records around 110,000 clones, about 68% of them present only once. The sequenced sample was PBMCs. The source of these receptors is a woman aged 40 to 49 in good health and CMV-seropositive. Both conserved end residues are trimmed from each CDR3. Each record gives: J gene, V gene, CDR3 length, CDR3 protein.

TRBJ2-7 TRBV7-6 14 ASSLGTSGSFNEQY
TRBJ2-3 TRBV25-1 12 ATRAGGNTDTQY
TRBJ1-5 TRBV27 11 ASSLAGNQPQH
TRBJ2-1 TRBV7-2 11 ASSSPLSYEQF
TRBJ1-5 TRBV19 14 ASSLNGQGSNQPQH
TRBJ1-4 TRBV7-9 13 ASSSSTGGNEKLF
TRBJ1-6 TRBV4-2 13 ASSQVRTYNSPLH
TRBJ1-4 TRBV7-2 12 ASSLGGGNEKLF
TRBJ1-1 TRBV11-2 15 ASSFPTGDRRNTEAF
TRBJ1-1 TRBV7-8 14 ASSSSTVIMNTEAF
TRBJ2-5 TRBV29-1 11 SVLRGTAETQY
TRBJ1-4 TRBV28 13 ASSFPGGTNEKLF
TRBJ2-7 TRBV30 14 AWSVLAGDPMSEQY
TRBJ2-7 TRBV7-3 12 ASSFEGAGREQY
TRBJ2-3 TRBV5-1 12 ASTLNLAADTQY
TRBJ2-7 TRBV9 13 ASSGSGTALYEQY
TRBJ2-7 TRBV9 14 ASSVALAGDLYEQY
TRBJ1-1 TRBV7-6 15 ASSLGPAGDLNTEAF
TRBJ2-1 TRBV6-5 11 ASSYAGYNEQF
TRBJ2-2 TRBV9 10 ASSVSRGELF
TRBJ2-2 TRBV7-6 13 ASSLGQGETGELF
TRBJ2-7 TRBV6-1 11 ASRRDSSYEQY
TRBJ1-4 TRBV5-8 12 ASSLEVGNEKLF
TRBJ2-7 TRBV19 13 ASRLQAGGRYEQY
TRBJ1-1 TRBV4-1 17 ASSQDKVLGGTVNTEAF
TRBJ2-7 TRBV19 13 ASRQSTGGSYEQY
TRBJ2-3 TRBV6-1 12 ASREQGSTDTQY
. TRBV9 14 ASSPRDSGSSYEQY
TRBJ1-2 TRBV7-9 13 ASSLGTGPLYGYT
TRBJ2-7 TRBV2 13 ASSETQRPTGEQY
TRBJ1-6 TRBV1 12 TSRDRGRNSPLH
TRBJ2-7 TRBV11-1 12 ASSPGTGSYEQY
TRBJ2-2 TRBV4-1 13 ASSETGLALGELF
TRBJ2-1 TRBV7-9 10 SSRTNWDEQF
TRBJ2-7 TRBV5-1 15 ASSFKREGLSYYEQY
TRBJ2-7 TRBV9 11 ASSVGTSNKQY
TRBJ1-3 TRBV9 10 ASSVGGNTIY
. TRBV7-2 13 ASSSREGAVPEQY
TRBJ2-7 TRBV2 14 ASSGVRTSSSYEQY
TRBJ2-2 TRBV12-5 12 ASGLSPRVRELF
TRBJ1-1 TRBV7-2 10 ASSLAQSEAF
TRBJ2-1 TRBV7-6 12 ASSLAGGVDEQF
TRBJ1-4 TRBV19 16 ASSIPLTGRAGDEKLF
TRBJ2-7 TRBV7-3 11 ASSLSGDYEQY
TRBJ2-7 TRBV6-6 12 VTAEMRGAYEQY
TRBJ1-1 TRBV11-2 14 ASSLDPNRGGTEAF
TRBJ2-7 TRBV4-1 13 ASSQGHVSSYEQY
TRBJ1-1 TRBV4-3 13 ASSQDRPGSTEAF
TRBJ2-2 TRBV15 16 ATSPWGDGTAYTGELF
TRBJ2-2 TRBV30 13 AWSLADPRAGELF
TRBJ2-7 TRBV27 11 ASMGQGVGKQY